What follows are 25 T cell receptor beta chains derived from one specimen sequenced in a study of cytomegalovirus exposure and HLA in healthy donors. This PCR relied on a set of 60 Vbeta primers and 13 Jbeta primers. Using immunoSEQ multiplex PCR, the repertoire was profiled, and TCRdb retains in-frame clones only, with some absent. The sample carries around 200,000 clones, 70% to 80% recorded once. Sequencing was carried out using PBMCs. These receptors all come from a middle-aged man in good health and CMV-seronegative.

This clone has more than one count but fewer than ten. The genes are TRBV29-1 and TRBJ1-1; D unclear. CDR1 SQVTM and CDR2 ANQGSEA come from the germline V gene. The V gene lost 7 bases and the J gene lost 12 bases, with 15 bases spanning the gap. The CDR3 spans 10 residues. The CDR3 reads CSGTSYGTFF. For the CDR3, the DNA is TGCAGCGGGACTTCTTACGGGACTTTCTTT. The whole variable domain, remainder taken from reference TRBV29-1 and TRBJ1-1, is SAVISQKPSRDICQRGTSLTIQCQVDSQVTMMFWYRQQPGQSLTLIATANQGSEATYESGFVIDKFPISRPNLTFSTLTVSNMSPEDSSIYLCSGTSYGTFFGQGTRLTVV.

The chain employs TRBV18 and TRBJ1-5; tentatively, D is TRBD1 (5 bases). This CDR3 has 15 amino acids. V was trimmed by 2 bases and J by 9 bases, leaving 17 bases between them. Germline CDR1 and CDR2: KGHSH and LQKENI. The CDR3 protein is CASSPGGTARGPQHF. The CDR3 DNA follows: TGTGCCAGCTCACCAGGGGGGACGGCCCGGGGGCCCCAGCATTTT.

This clone was found once. The chain recombines TRBV11-2 with TRBJ2-7; 13 nucleotides agree with TRBD2. Germline V gene sequence: CDR1 SGHAT, CDR2 FQNNGV. V lost 5 bases to trimming and J lost 3 bases; unmatched junction nucleotides: 7. The CDR3 consists of 16 residues. The CDR3 coding sequence is TGTGCCAGCAGCACAGGACTAGCGGGAGTGCGCTACGAGCAGTACTTC. Translation gives CASSTGLAGVRYEQYF.

The chain recombines TRBV6-6 with TRBJ2-7, with TRBD2 matching 7 bases. Per the germline V gene, CDR1 is MNHNY and CDR2 is SVGAGI (reference sequence). The CDR3 extends over 14 amino acids. J lost 2 bases, V lost 6 bases, and 7 bases had no gene match. CDR3: CASRAGGFAYEQYF. DNA of the CDR3: TGTGCCAGCAGGGCCGGGGGGTTTGCCTACGAGCAGTACTTC.

With regard to this clone: One end of the junction is discordant with germline, which a read error may explain. This rearrangement joins TRBV6-5 to TRBJ1-4; D uncertain. The CDR3 length is 14 residues. Germline CDR1 MNHEY, CDR2 SVGAGI. CDR3 nucleotides: TGTGCCAGCAGCCACACTGCAACTAATGAAAAGCTGTTTTTT. It is translated as CASSHTATNEKLFF.

The chain is built from TRBV10-3 and TRBJ1-2; D unresolved. V lost 2 bases and J 0 bases, leaving 7 bases between the germline ends. Germline values: CDR1 ENHRY, CDR2 SYGVKD. The CDR3 runs to 14 residues. This CDR3 reads CAISEGSANYGYTF. CDR3 in DNA: TGTGCCATCAGTGAGGGCAGTGCTAACTATGGCTACACCTTC.

This clone was picked up one time. The gene calls are TRBV9 and TRBJ2-1, with 8 bases matching TRBD2. The CDR3 contains 18 residues. V was clipped by 1 base and J by 0 bases; unmatched bases: 9. Germline CDR1 reads SGDLS; CDR2 reads YYNGEE. CDR3 residues: CASSVTTGTRGSYNEQFF. The DNA for the CDR3 is TGTGCCAGCAGCGTAACCACCGGGACTAGGGGCTCCTACAATGAGCAGTTCTTC.

V is TRBV4-2 and J is TRBJ2-2, with 9 positions matching TRBD1. The V gene's germline CDR1 is LGHNA and CDR2 YNFKEQ. V lost 1 base, J lost 8 bases, and 11 bases stayed unmatched. CDR3 size: 17 residues. DNA of the CDR3: TGTGCCAGCAGCCAAGTCGAACCGGACAGGGGTTCAGGGGAGCTGTTTTTT. Translation gives CASSQVEPDRGSGELFF.

V and J are TRBV30 and TRBJ2-3; D perhaps matches TRBD1 (6 bases). Germline V gives CDR1 GTSNPN, CDR2 SVGIG (reference sequence). This CDR3 has 14 residues. V gave up 7 bases and J gave up 0 bases, with 14 bases separating them. The CDR3 region is CAFLQGFSTDTQYF. CDR3 DNA: TGTGCCTTTCTACAGGGATTTAGCACAGATACGCAGTATTTT.

The genes are TRBV5-6 and TRBJ2-7, with 7 positions matching TRBD1. This CDR3 is built from 14 residues. CDR1 SGHDT and CDR2 YYEEEE come from the germline V gene. Trimming took 0 bases from V and 5 from J; bases not matched to a gene: 5. Written as DNA, the CDR3 is TGTGCCAGCAGCTTGGGCGAGGGGGCGAACGAGCAGTACTTC. This sequence encodes CASSLGEGANEQYF.

V usage is TRBV2 and J usage is TRBJ1-5, with D possibly being TRBD1 (5 bases). Trimming cost V 7 bases and J 0 bases, with 16 bases left between them. The CDR3 contains 16 residues. CDR1 is SNHLY and CDR2 is FYNNEI in the germline V gene. The CDR3 sequence: CASKTGDFLSNQPQHF. The DNA of the CDR3 is TGTGCCAGCAAGACGGGGGACTTTCTTAGCAATCAGCCCCAGCATTTT.

The rearrangement links TRBV27 to TRBJ1-4; D is ambiguous. V lost 8 bases, J lost 2 bases, and 18 bases lay in between. Germline assignment: CDR1 MNHEY and CDR2 SMNVEV (reference sequence). This CDR3 contains 16 residues. DNA for the CDR3: TGTGCCAGCTCCCGGGGAGGAACTCGGACTAATGAAAAACTGTTTTTT. Encoded protein: CASSRGGTRTNEKLFF.

The chain is built from TRBV9 and TRBJ1-1; D gene ambiguous. V was pared by 0 bases and J by 4 bases, with 16 bases between. Germline V gives CDR1 SGDLS, CDR2 YYNGEE. The CDR3 contains 16 residues. The CDR3 sequence is CASSVGSDRSGTEAFF. The CDR3 DNA sequence: TGTGCCAGCAGCGTAGGTTCCGATCGCTCAGGCACTGAAGCTTTCTTT.

The genes are TRBV5-1 and TRBJ2-1; 9 bases match TRBD1. The V and J ends lost 5 bases and 9 bases, in that order; junction bases with no gene match: 9. The CDR3 contains 14 residues. CDR1 and CDR2 (germline): SGHRS, YFSETQ. The CDR3 spells CASSYSTGGVEQFF. The CDR3 DNA reads as TGCGCCAGCAGTTACTCCACAGGGGGCGTTGAGCAGTTCTTC.

The J gene is TRBJ2-1, the V gene TRBV7-9, with 11 bases matching TRBD2. The CDR3 totals 16 residues. CDR1 is SEHNR and CDR2 is FQNEAQ in the germline V gene (reference sequence). The V gene end was trimmed by 4 bases and the J gene end by 3 bases; junction bases not matched to a gene: 5. CDR3 DNA: TGTGCCAGCAGCTCAGGACTAGCGGGCCGCTACAATGAGCAGTTCTTC. Encoded protein: CASSSGLAGRYNEQFF.

J is TRBJ2-7 and V is TRBV27, with a weak D call TRBD1 (6 bases). Germline V lookup: CDR1 MNHEY, CDR2 SMNVEV (reference sequence). Trimming cost V 2 bases and J 3 bases, with 29 bases left between them. This CDR3 spans 20 amino acids. CDR3 coding DNA: TGTGCCAGCAGTTTAGGACAGACCCCTGGGAATTCTCGGCCCCGCTACGAGCAGTACTTC. It translates to CASSLGQTPGNSRPRYEQYF.

The rearrangement uses TRBV7-9 and TRBJ1-1; D call uncertain. This CDR3 is built from 15 residues. Germline V CDR1 and CDR2: SEHNR, FQNEAQ (reference sequence). V was trimmed by 5 bases and J by 0 bases, leaving 13 bases between them. CDR3 DNA: TGTGCCAGCAGCGGTGTCTCGGGGTTGAACACTGAAGCTTTCTTT. The encoded protein is CASSGVSGLNTEAFF.

This rearrangement joins TRBV5-4 to TRBJ1-2; 10 nucleotides align to TRBD1. CDR3 length: 15 residues. V shed 4 bases, J shed 4 bases, and the junction held 7 bases outside the gene matches. Per germline, CDR1 SGHNT and CDR2 YYREEE (reference sequence). The CDR3 is CASSLGDRGPYGYTF. The CDR3 DNA is TGTGCCAGCAGCCTAGGGGACAGGGGACCCTATGGCTACACCTTC. The entire variable domain, with the rest obtained from reference TRBV5-4 and TRBJ1-2, is as follows: ETGVTQSPTHLIKTRGQQVTLRCSSQSGHNTVSWYQQALGQGPQFIFQYYREEENGRGNFPPRFSGLQFPNYSSELNVNALELDDSALYLCASSLGDRGPYGYTFGSGTRLTVV.

The chain has TRBV10-3 and TRBJ2-7, with 8 bases matching TRBD1. J lost 7 bases, V lost 4 bases, and 9 bases had no gene match. Germline CDR1 and CDR2: ENHRY and SYGVKD. The CDR3 runs 14 residues. CDR3 residues: CAISGQGALREQYF. CDR3 in DNA: TGTGCCATCAGTGGGCAGGGGGCCCTTAGGGAGCAGTACTTC.

The V gene is TRBV20-1, the J gene TRBJ2-1; D not certain. Trimming shortened V by 5 bases and J by 7 bases, and 9 bases separated the two germline ends. CDR3 size: 11 residues. Germline V gene lookup returns CDR1 DFQATT and CDR2 SNEGSKA (reference sequence). The CDR3 nucleotides are TGCAGTGCTTCCCAGTGGAATGAGCAGTTCTTC. Residues: CSASQWNEQFF.

A few counts support this clone. The gene calls are TRBV4-1 and TRBJ2-1, with TRBD2 matching 8 bases. Losses at the gene ends were 4 bases for V and 4 bases for J; bases not matched to a gene: 6. Germline assignment: CDR1 MGHRA and CDR2 YSYEKL. CDR3 size: 15 residues. CDR3 sequence: CASSRRAGEYNEQFF. DNA for the CDR3: TGCGCCAGCAGCCGACGAGCGGGGGAATACAATGAGCAGTTCTTC.

In this sample, this clone turned up once. The rearrangement uses TRBV27 and TRBJ1-2, with TRBD1 identical over 8 bases. The V and J ends lost 2 bases and 5 bases, in that order; junction bases with no gene match: 4. This CDR3 has 14 residues. The germline CDR1 and CDR2 sequences are MNHEY and SMNVEV (reference sequence). Here the CDR3 DNA reads TGTGCCAGCAGTTTACAGGGGGCTGGGTATGGCTACACCTTC. Amino acid sequence: CASSLQGAGYGYTF.

The chain links TRBV5-1 to TRBJ1-1, with 8 bases identical to TRBD1. Germline V gene sequence: CDR1 SGHRS, CDR2 YFSETQ. There are 16 residues in the CDR3. The V gene end was trimmed by 0 bases and the J gene end by 4 bases; junction bases not matched to a gene: 8. The DNA of the CDR3 is TGCGCCAGCAGCTTGGAGACAGGGGTTATGAGCACTGAAGCTTTCTTT. It encodes CASSLETGVMSTEAFF.

Here the CDR3 reads CASSSGPQADTQYF. CDR3 nucleotides: TGTGCCAGCAGTTCGGGCCCACAGGCAGATACGCAGTATTTT. V is TRBV27 and J is TRBJ2-3, with a tentative D call TRBD1 (5 bases). The CDR3 is made up of 14 amino acids. Per the germline V gene, CDR1 is MNHEY and CDR2 is SMNVEV (reference sequence). Trimming pared 4 bases from V and 4 bases from J, leaving 12 bases between.

The chain carries TRBV13 and TRBJ2-7; 8 bases line up with TRBD1. Germline lookup yields CDR1 PRHDT and CDR2 FYEKMQ (reference sequence). V lost 0 bases, J lost 5 bases, and 9 bases stayed unmatched. CDR3 length: 16 residues. The CDR3 nucleotides read TGTGCCAGCAGCTTAGGCAGGACAGGGAAGGAGGACGAGCAGTACTTC. It yields the protein CASSLGRTGKEDEQYF.